This TCR beta chain was recorded in a study of STAT3 mutations in large granular lymphocyte leukemia. Study-level background: Canonical activating STAT3 mutations were detected in roughly half of the longitudinally sequenced T-LGLL patients. The study, taken as a whole, reports: In several patients, dominant TCR clone burden exceeded STAT3 mutant burden. Every T-LGLL patient had at least one immunodominant TCRbeta clonotype.

Here immunoSEQ multiplex PCR was the method, and the copy in TCRdb shows in-frame clones only, minus some. The data contain roughly 13,000 clones, just over 85% of them seen just once; the ten biggest clones take up about 12%. V was shortened by 2 bases and J by 5 bases, with 22 bases between the two germline ends. The CDR3 spans 17 residues. Germline loops: CDR1 SGHRS, CDR2 YFSETQ. Details on this clone: As yet, its antigen is unknown.

This rearrangement joins TRBV5-1 to TRBJ2-5, with D unclear. Sequencing was done on a sample of PBMCs. The TCR originated in a human donor with T large granular lymphocyte leukemia. Some clones in this sample may be carry-over from other donors' samples. The CDR3 coding sequence is TGCGCCAGCAGCTTCGAGGCACTGCAGCCAGAACCGGAGACCCAGTACTTC. Protein product: CASSFEALQPEPETQYF.